This TCR beta chain was observed in a study of blood T cell repertoires in COVID-19. Authors' analysis steps: Reference gene primer amplification in the assay estimated nucleated cell counts. Clones were read by immunoSEQ multiplex PCR, and TCRdb kept only the in-frame ones, dropping some. From that table come the V and J calls and clone size; the DNA was used to work out D and trimming. Among approximately 120,000 clones, about 88% were seen once, and the ten largest hold less than 2%. The CDR3 spans 15 residues. From germline, CDR1 is LNHNV and CDR2 YYDKDF (reference sequence). The V end was cut by 2 bases, the J end by 2 bases, with 7 bases between.

The sequence was collected from a human donor in a cohort sampled during active COVID-19. V is TRBV15 and J is TRBJ2-6; D is unclear. The source material was peripheral blood. The CDR3 nucleotides read TGTGCCACCAGCAGACTCTCTACTGGGGCCAACGTCCTGACTTTC. This gives the protein CATSRLSTGANVLTF.